This entry describes one T cell receptor beta chain. This table comes from immunoSEQ multiplex PCR, and its TCRdb copy is limited to in-frame clones, with some not included. The repertoire holds about 250,000 clones, with roughly 87% as singletons. Losses at the gene ends were 6 bases for V and 3 bases for J; bases not matched to a gene: 2. The CDR3 extends over 13 amino acids. Germline V lookup: CDR1 MNHEY, CDR2 SVGAGI. This entry comes from a study of blood T cell repertoires in COVID-19. Sequenced: peripheral blood. The chain recombines TRBV6-5 with TRBJ2-5; 9 bases match TRBD2. This clonotype was sampled from a woman aged 25 to 39 with acute or convalescent COVID-19. CDR3 DNA sequence: TGTGCCAGCAGGCGACTAGCGGAAGAGACCCAGTACTTC. Its protein product is CASRRLAEETQYF.